This TCR beta chain was captured in a study of shared clonotypes between healthy human individuals. Study findings and constraints: Researchers sampled blood only, noting tissue repertoires likely differ. Against clonotypes common to all four donors, non-shared ones had lower generation probabilities.

In the original workflow: Junction-only sequences produced by ImmunoSEQ had no quality scores, so filtering differed. Using immunoSEQ multiplex PCR, the repertoire was profiled, and TCRdb retains in-frame clones only, with some absent. The V and J calls and the clone size are those of that table, but D and trimming were determined from the DNA. In the table there are roughly 700,000 clones, approximately 79% of which are singletons. The V gene's germline CDR1 is MNHNS and CDR2 SASEGT. V shed 6 bases and J shed 1 base, with 12 bases lying between them. This CDR3 comprises 14 residues. This clone was seen a few times. What it binds is unknown.

Source material: memory CD4+ T cells sorted from blood. The subset: CD45RA-negative fraction. This TCR was sampled from a woman aged 25 to 39 in good health. V usage is TRBV6-1 and J usage is TRBJ2-5, with D perhaps matching TRBD1 (6 bases). CDR3 coding DNA: TGTGCCAGCAGGCTGTGGGACATCCAAGAGACCCAGTACTTC. This codes for CASRLWDIQETQYF.